Below, 15 T cell receptor beta chains from the same sample are listed, as sequenced in a study of identifying expanded T cells in peripheral blood. Produced via immunoSEQ multiplex PCR; TCRdb's table is partial and in-frame only. Of 95,000 to 100,000 clones listed, roughly 89% are singletons. The sequenced sample was blood. Source of these receptors: a person aged 18 to 75 in good health.

The chain carries TRBV30 and TRBJ1-4, with D possibly matching TRBD1 (5 bases). This CDR3 comprises 13 residues. V shed 5 bases and J shed 5 bases, with 12 bases lying between them. Germline lookup yields CDR1 GTSNPN and CDR2 SVGIG (reference sequence). This CDR3 reads CAWGGTLNEKLFF. CDR3 nucleotides: TGTGCCTGGGGGGGGACCCTGAATGAAAAACTGTTTTTT.

This clone has a handful of counts. The gene calls are TRBV15 and TRBJ1-3; D ambiguous. The germline V and J ends were trimmed by 6 bases and 4 bases, with 13 bases remaining between them. Germline V gives CDR1 LNHNV, CDR2 YYDKDF (reference sequence). This CDR3 is 14 amino acids long. The DNA for the CDR3 is TGTGCCACCAGTCCCTCGCGGTCGGGAAACACCATATATTTT. Residues: CATSPSRSGNTIYF.

The chain links TRBV27 to TRBJ1-5, with 7 bases that match TRBD1. The germline gives CDR1 MNHEY, CDR2 SMNVEV (reference sequence). The V segment lost 5 bases and the J segment 2 bases; nucleotides outside the gene matches: 15. The CDR3 is 18 amino acids. The CDR3 loop reads CASSKGQVALLGNQPQHF. Here the CDR3 DNA reads TGTGCCAGCAGTAAAGGACAGGTCGCCCTTTTGGGCAATCAGCCCCAGCATTTT.

V gene TRBV5-4 combines with J gene TRBJ2-2; TRBD1 agrees at 7 bases. Trimming removed 5 bases from V and 1 base from J; junction bases left unmatched: 5. In germline, CDR1 is SGHNT, CDR2 YYREEE (reference sequence). This CDR3 contains 15 residues. The CDR3 here is CASRNRDRNTGELFF. CDR3 nucleotide sequence: TGTGCCAGCAGAAACCGGGACAGGAACACCGGGGAGCTGTTTTTT.

CDR3 residues: CASSLRQFPDTEAFF. CDR3 DNA: TGTGCCAGCAGCTTGCGGCAGTTTCCAGACACTGAAGCTTTCTTT. V gene TRBV5-6 combines with J gene TRBJ1-1; no clear D. The germline V gene has CDR1 SGHDT and CDR2 YYEEEE. The length of the CDR3 is 15 residues. Trimming shortened V by 1 base and J by 3 bases, and 13 bases separated the two germline ends.

To note about this clone: A junction boundary mismatches the germline segment, possibly from a read error. This chain joins TRBV5-6 and TRBJ2-7; D assignment may be TRBD1 or TRBD2 (5 bases each). The CDR3 runs 13 residues. Per germline, CDR1 SGHDT and CDR2 YYEEEE. For the CDR3, the DNA is TGTGCCAGCAGCTTGTTAGGGACCGCCCCTTGCCCCTTC. It specifies CASSLLGTAPCPF.

The chain recombines TRBV27 with TRBJ2-1; maybe TRBD2 (6 bases). With 5 bases removed from V and 5 bases from J, the gap between germline ends came to 16 bases. Germline V gives CDR1 MNHEY, CDR2 SMNVEV (reference sequence). The CDR3 extends over 15 amino acids. CDR3 region: CASSITSRNNNEQFF. As DNA, the CDR3 is TGTGCCAGCAGTATAACTAGCCGGAATAACAATGAGCAGTTCTTC.

This clone appeared once. This rearrangement joins TRBV30 to TRBJ2-7; unclear D gene. V was trimmed by 3 bases and J by 2 bases, leaving 17 bases between them. This CDR3 is 15 amino acids long. Germline V CDR1 and CDR2: GTSNPN, SVGIG (reference sequence). CDR3 sequence: CAWRPGRGTPYEQYF. Written as DNA, the CDR3 is TGTGCCTGGAGGCCGGGCCGCGGAACCCCCTACGAGCAGTACTTC.

The chain couples TRBV18 to TRBJ2-1; TRBD2 matches at 10 bases. This CDR3 is 16 amino acids long. V shed 4 bases, J shed 1 base, and the junction held 4 bases outside the gene matches. Germline V gene data show CDR1 as KGHSH and CDR2 as LQKENI. The CDR3 sequence: CASSLRLAGSYNEQFF. DNA of the CDR3: TGTGCCAGCTCACTCAGACTAGCGGGTTCCTACAATGAGCAGTTCTTC.

For this clone: Here the CDR3 omits its conserved ending phenylalanine or tryptophan, so a read error is the likely source. The limits of the CDR3 on the DNA are not certain, so only TCRdb's listed CDR3 is given. The V gene is TRBV11-1, the J gene TRBJ2-3; TRBD2 is the table's D call, not checked against the DNA. The CDR3 sequence runs 13 residues, both termini included. Per the germline V gene, CDR1 is SGHAT and CDR2 is FQDESV (reference sequence). This CDR3 reads CASSHRRDSELKI.

The J gene is TRBJ1-2, the V gene TRBV25-1; maybe TRBD1 (6 bases). V lost 4 bases, J lost 7 bases, and 13 bases lay in between. Germline CDR1 reads MGHDK; CDR2 reads SYGVNS. The CDR3 runs 13 residues. CDR3 DNA: TGTGCCAGCAGTGGGGGGGCCCTGAGTGGCTACACCTTC. It translates to CASSGGALSGYTF.

The rearrangement uses TRBV5-1 and TRBJ2-3; weak D call: TRBD1 (6 bases). Trimming stripped 3 bases from V and 4 bases from J, with 15 bases between. The CDR3 totals 15 residues. CDR1 and CDR2 from the germline V gene are SGHRS and YFSETQ. CDR3 in DNA: TGCGCCAGCAGCTCCACAGGGCGTTATGCAGATACGCAGTATTTT. Residues: CASSSTGRYADTQYF.

V gene TRBV7-8 combines with J gene TRBJ2-7; D unclear. V lost 4 bases to trimming and J lost 9 bases, with 16 bases between them. Germline V gives CDR1 SGHVS, CDR2 FQNEAQ. The CDR3 has 13 residues. CDR3 protein: CASSSTGPRGQYF. The CDR3 nucleotides read TGTGCCAGCAGCTCTACCGGGCCCCGTGGGCAGTACTTC.

This clone was detected a few times. V usage is TRBV6-5 and J usage is TRBJ2-5; TRBD1 might be the D (5 bases). The V end was cut by 0 bases, the J end by 8 bases, with 7 bases between. CDR1 and CDR2 from the germline V gene are MNHEY and SVGAGI. The CDR3 has 12 residues. The CDR3 spells CASSYSQGTQYF. The CDR3 region has the DNA TGTGCCAGCAGTTACTCGCAGGGTACCCAGTACTTC.

The chain joins TRBV10-3 to TRBJ1-3; D is unresolved. V was clipped by 9 bases and J by 0 bases, with 9 bases between them. Germline CDR1 and CDR2: ENHRY and SYGVKD. This CDR3 is built from 13 residues. The CDR3 coding sequence is TGTGCCATACTTAAGAGCTCTGGAAACACCATATATTTT. Amino acid sequence: CAILKSSGNTIYF.